This passage covers 10 T cell receptor beta chains from one sample sequenced in a study of T cell repertoires in cytomegalovirus infection. One entry per CDR3 protein results from TCRdb running MiXCR on the reads. The data show a few hundred thousand distinct CDR3 sequences, 8% to 9.5% seen once. What was sequenced was PBMCs. These receptors came from a human donor in good health (CMV status not recorded). Some clones in this sample may be carry-over from other donors' samples.

The chain employs TRBV4-2 and TRBJ2-2; possibly TRBD2 for D (5 bases). This CDR3 is built from 13 residues. CDR1 is LGHNA and CDR2 is YNFKEQ in the germline V gene. V was cut by 5 bases and J by 6 bases, with 10 bases left in between. In nucleotides, the CDR3 is TGTGCCAGCAGCTATGCCGGGGCCGGGGAGCTGTTTTTT. Its protein is CASSYAGAGELFF.

The sample holds many counts of this clonotype. The chain uses TRBV7-2 and TRBJ2-5, with D possibly TRBD1 on 6 matching bases. In germline, CDR1 is SGHTA, CDR2 FQGNSA. V lost 5 bases to trimming and J lost 5 bases, with 18 bases between them. CDR3 length equals 15 residues. CDR3 amino acids: CASSPQWGPLETQYF. The CDR3 DNA sequence: TGTGCCAGCAGCCCACAGTGGGGGCCCTTGGAGACCCAGTACTTC.

This clonotype occurred many times. The chain carries TRBV7-2 and TRBJ1-2, with no clear D. Trimming took 5 bases from V and 4 from J, leaving 8 bases between them. The CDR3 is 12 amino acids. Germline V lookup: CDR1 SGHTA, CDR2 FQGNSA. The CDR3 DNA follows: TGTGCCAGCAGCCCATTCCTCTATGGCTACACCTTC. It yields the protein CASSPFLYGYTF.

This clonotype was seen at least ten times. V and J are TRBV20-1 and TRBJ2-1; D may correspond to TRBD1 or TRBD2 (5 bases each). The CDR3 has 11 amino acids. V was cut by 4 bases and J by 10 bases, with 11 bases left in between. Germline lookup yields CDR1 DFQATT and CDR2 SNEGSKA (reference sequence). The CDR3 is CSAMGPREQFF. CDR3 sequence (DNA): TGCAGTGCTATGGGACCCCGAGAGCAGTTCTTC.

This clonotype was counted at least ten times. The chain uses TRBV7-2 and TRBJ2-5, with D possibly matching TRBD2 (5 bases). In germline, CDR1 is SGHTA, CDR2 FQGNSA. This CDR3 is 18 amino acids long. V was shortened by 5 bases and J by 6 bases, with 28 bases between the two germline ends. Written as DNA, the CDR3 is TGTGCCAGCAGCGAAGGCGAAGGATGGCCACTAGGTTCGAAGACCCAGTACTTC. Residues: CASSEGEGWPLGSKTQYF.

This clonotype appeared a few times. The chain joins TRBV5-1 to TRBJ2-3, with D uncertain. CDR3 length: 15 amino acids. Trimming removed 5 bases from V and 0 bases from J, with 13 bases in between. The V gene's germline CDR1 is SGHRS and CDR2 YFSETQ. For the CDR3, the DNA is TGCGCCAGCAGGATCCAGCCTACTAGCACAGATACGCAGTATTTT. It yields the protein CASRIQPTSTDTQYF.

The V call is TRBV18, the J call TRBJ1-3; D is uncertain. CDR1 is KGHSH and CDR2 is LQKENI in the germline V gene. V shed 3 bases and J shed 0 bases, with 12 bases lying between them. The CDR3 is 16 amino acids. The CDR3 sequence is CASSPSGTNSGNTIYF. Here the CDR3 DNA reads TGTGCCAGCTCACCGTCTGGCACCAACTCTGGAAACACCATATATTTT.

This clonotype was counted a few times. This sequence joins TRBV18 and TRBJ2-7; maybe TRBD2 (5 bases). With 4 bases removed from V and 2 bases from J, the gap between germline ends came to 12 bases. Germline V gene data show CDR1 as KGHSH and CDR2 as LQKENI. The CDR3 contains 14 residues. CDR3 residues: CASSLIALAYEQYF. For the CDR3, the DNA is TGTGCCAGCTCACTTATTGCACTAGCCTACGAGCAGTACTTC.

This clonotype was counted at least ten times. V usage is TRBV7-9 and J usage is TRBJ2-7, with 8 bases lining up with TRBD2. The junction had 9 bases not matched to a gene; V was cut back by 5 bases and J by 6 bases. Germline loops: CDR1 SEHNR, CDR2 FQNEAQ (reference sequence). The CDR3 sequence is 14 residues long. The CDR3 DNA reads as TGTGCCAGCAGCGAGACGGGACTAGGGTTCGAGCAGTACTTC. Its translation: CASSETGLGFEQYF.

CDR3 in DNA: TGTGCCAGCAGTTTGGGGACGGGGAGAAGCACTGAAGCTTTCTTT. Residues: CASSLGTGRSTEAFF. This chain connects TRBV12-3 or TRBV12-4 to TRBJ1-1, with TRBD1 as a possible D gene (5 bases). This CDR3 is built from 15 residues. Trimming cost V 3 bases and J 4 bases, with 15 bases left between them.